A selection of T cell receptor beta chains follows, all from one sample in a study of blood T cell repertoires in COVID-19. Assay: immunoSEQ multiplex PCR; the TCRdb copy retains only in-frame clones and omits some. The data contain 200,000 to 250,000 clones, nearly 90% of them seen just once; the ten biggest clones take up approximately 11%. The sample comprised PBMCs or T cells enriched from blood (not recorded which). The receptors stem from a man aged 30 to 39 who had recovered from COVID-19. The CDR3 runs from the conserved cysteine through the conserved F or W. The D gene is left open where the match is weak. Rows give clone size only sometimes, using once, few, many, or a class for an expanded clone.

CASSPLGGQPQHF | TGCGCCAGCAGCCCCCTAGGGGGACAGCCCCAGCATTTT | . | TRBJ1-5 | TRBV4-1 | .
CASSALAGYNEQFF | TGTGCCAGCAGTGCTCTAGCGGGGTACAATGAGCAGTTCTTC | . | TRBJ2-1 | TRBV2 | TRBD2
CASSLGRLGPTEAFF | TGTGCCAGCAGTTTGGGCAGGTTGGGCCCCACTGAAGCTTTCTTT | . | TRBJ1-1 | TRBV28 | .
CASSLVVSGATGELFF | TGTGCCAGCAGCTTAGTCGTTAGCGGGGCCACCGGGGAGCTGTTTTTT | . | TRBJ2-2 | TRBV7-8 | TRBD2
CASSGTSGVSEQFF | TGTGCCAGCAGTGGGACTAGCGGGGTTTCAGAGCAGTTCTTC | few | TRBJ2-1 | TRBV2 | TRBD2
CASSVLKLAGAPGTQYF | TGTGCCAGCAGCGTTCTTAAACTAGCGGGAGCCCCAGGGACCCAGTACTTC | . | TRBJ2-5 | TRBV7-2 | TRBD2
CASSIGDHIGSRNQPQHF | TGTGCCAGTAGTATCGGGGACCACATCGGGAGCCGCAATCAGCCCCAGCATTTT | . | TRBJ1-5 | TRBV19 | .
CASSQGPDRGGSYNEQFF | TGTGCCAGCAGCCAAGGGCCTGACAGGGGAGGATCCTACAATGAGCAGTTCTTC | . | TRBJ2-1 | TRBV4-2 | TRBD1
CASSPSLGVEQFF | TGTGCCAGCAGCCCTAGTTTAGGGGTTGAGCAGTTCTTC | . | TRBJ2-1 | TRBV9 | .
CACNRDRGQHYGYTF | TGTGCCTGTAACCGGGACAGGGGACAGCACTATGGCTACACCTTC | . | TRBJ1-2 | TRBV30 | TRBD1
CASSPRDISGDTDTQYF | TGTGCCAGCAGCCCACGAGATATTAGCGGTGACACAGATACGCAGTATTTT | once | TRBJ2-3 | TRBV7-7 | .
CASSHGQGAQYEQYF | TGCGCCAGCAGCCACGGACAGGGGGCTCAGTACGAGCAGTACTTC | . | TRBJ2-7 | TRBV4-1 | TRBD1
CASSLGSGRVLEQFF | TGTGCCAGCAGCCTCGGAAGCGGGAGGGTTCTTGAGCAGTTCTTC | . | TRBJ2-1 | TRBV7-9 | TRBD2
CASLKGGTGNTEAFF | TGTGCCAGCTTGAAGGGAGGTACAGGGAACACTGAAGCTTTCTTT | few | TRBJ1-1 | TRBV5-4 | .
CAWSVHRVNQPQHF | TGTGCCTGGAGTGTACACAGGGTCAATCAGCCCCAGCATTTT | . | TRBJ1-5 | TRBV30 | .
CASISTGQGASEQFF | TGTGCCAGCATTTCGACGGGACAGGGGGCATCTGAGCAGTTCTTC | . | TRBJ2-1 | TRBV5-4 | TRBD1
CASSRDRGRGNTEAFF | TGTGCCAGTAGCCGGGACAGGGGGCGAGGTAACACTGAAGCTTTCTTT | . | TRBJ1-1 | TRBV19 | TRBD1
CASIRTGNFVAFF | TGTGCCAGCATCAGGACAGGGAACTTTGTAGCTTTCTTT | . | TRBJ1-1 | TRBV5-8 | TRBD1
CASSPAQRTDTQYF | TGCGCCAGCAGCCCAGCCCAGAGGACAGATACGCAGTATTTT | . | TRBJ2-3 | TRBV5-1 | .
CASSVGQGYSPLHF | TGTGCCAGCAGCGTAGGTCAGGGGTATTCACCCCTCCACTTT | . | TRBJ1-6 | TRBV9 | .
CASTDTYNEQFF | TGCGCCAGCACGGACACCTACAATGAGCAGTTCTTC | . | TRBJ2-1 | TRBV5-1 | .
CASSQDEDTYYEQYF | TGTGCCAGCAGCCAAGATGAGGACACCTACTACGAGCAGTACTTC | . | TRBJ2-7 | TRBV14 | .
CASSPRQLNYGYTF | TGTGCCAGCAGCCCCAGACAGTTGAACTATGGCTACACCTTC | . | TRBJ1-2 | TRBV9 | .
CASSQSKTGDSPLHF | TGCGCCAGCAGTCAATCTAAGACAGGTGATTCACCCCTCCACTTT | . | TRBJ1-6 | TRBV23-1 | .
CASSIQGYGYTF | TGTGCCAGCAGCATCCAGGGATACGGCTACACCTTC | . | TRBJ1-2 | TRBV12-3/TRBV12-4 | .
CASSLAAQIGSPLHF | TGTGCCAGCAGCTTAGCGGCACAGATTGGTTCACCCCTCCACTTT | . | TRBJ1-6 | TRBV7-9 | .